A selection of T cell receptor beta chains follows, all from one sample in a study of T cells after yellow fever vaccination. TCRdb re-derived calls from the 5' RACE reads in MiXCR, one entry per CDR3 protein. The sample comprises 500,000 to 650,000 distinct CDR3 sequences, over 9% of which are singletons, and 15% rests with the top ten. This specimen consisted of PBMCs, obtained on the day of the yellow fever booster vaccination. All receptors come from a man between 25 and 39 years old who received the YFV17D yellow fever vaccine. CDR3s include the opening cysteine and the closing phenylalanine or tryptophan. The order of the fields is V gene, clone size, J gene, D gene, CDR3 DNA, CDR3 protein. A D gene is named only where the DNA matches it firmly. Only part of the rows carry a size: once, few, many, or a class if the clone is expanded.

>TRBV28|NA|TRBJ2-3|TRBD2
TGTGCCAGTAGTTCGGATTCTAGCGGGAGAGATACGCAGTATTTT
CASSSDSSGRDTQYF
>TRBV29-1|NA|TRBJ2-7|TRBD1
TGCAGCGTGAGGACAGGGGGCGCTTACGAGCAGTACTTC
CSVRTGGAYEQYF
>TRBV28|NA|TRBJ2-7|TRBD1
TGTGCCAGCACCTTGACAGGGGCAACCTACGAGCAGTACTTC
CASTLTGATYEQYF
>TRBV4-3|few|TRBJ2-7|TRBD1
TGCGCCAGCAGCCAAGAAGGGGACAGCCCAATCTTC
CASSQEGDSPIF
>TRBV5-1|NA|TRBJ2-7|TRBD2
TGCGCCAGCACCCTAGCGGGAGGGAACTACGAGCAGTACTTC
CASTLAGGNYEQYF
>TRBV20-1|NA|TRBJ2-5|TRBD2
TGCAGTGCTAGGAGCGGGAGGGCACGGACCCAGTACTTC
CSARSGRARTQYF
>TRBV7-2|NA|TRBJ2-3|TRBD2
TGTGCCAGCAGCCATCTAGCGGGACCCCCCACAGATACGCAGTATTTT
CASSHLAGPPTDTQYF
>TRBV4-3|few|TRBJ2-1|TRBD2
TGCGCCAGCAGCCAGTCGGGACTAGCGGTCAATGAGCAGTTCTTC
CASSQSGLAVNEQFF
>TRBV7-6|few|TRBJ2-7|TRBD2
TGTGCCAGCAGCTTAAACGCCCCCAGCGGGAGTCTCTTCGAGCAGTACTTC
CASSLNAPSGSLFEQYF
>TRBV5-6|NA|TRBJ2-7|TRBD2
TGTGCCAGCACCCACCGCCTGGGGGAGGGTAACTACGAGCAGTACTTC
CASTHRLGEGNYEQYF
>TRBV7-8|few|TRBJ1-5|TRBD1
TGTGCCAGCAGCTTAGGGACAGGGGGCTGGAGACAGCCCCAGCATTTT
CASSLGTGGWRQPQHF
>TRBV7-2|few|TRBJ2-3|TRBD2
TGTGCCAGCAGCTTAAAGTTTAGGGACTATCCCCCAGATACGCAGTATTTT
CASSLKFRDYPPDTQYF
>TRBV6-5|NA|TRBJ1-2|TRBD1
TGTGCCAGCAGTTACTCTCCGGGACAGGCGCTCGGCTACACCTTC
CASSYSPGQALGYTF
>TRBV5-6|NA|TRBJ1-2|TRBD1
TGTGCCAGCAGCCCGGACAGGAAGGACTATGGCTACACCTTC
CASSPDRKDYGYTF
>TRBV12-3/TRBV12-4|few|TRBJ2-3|NA
TGTGCCAGCAGTTTAGCGGGCAAAACTAGCACAGATACGCAGTATTTT
CASSLAGKTSTDTQYF
>TRBV9|many|TRBJ1-2|NA
TGTGCCAGCAGTGGGATTTATGGCTACACCTTC
CASSGIYGYTF
>TRBV2|NA|TRBJ2-1|NA
TGTGCCAGCATGGTGAAGGGATACAATGAGCAGTTCTTC
CASMVKGYNEQFF
>TRBV20-1|NA|TRBJ2-1|TRBD1
TGCAGTGCTAGAAGACAGGGGTACTACAATGAGCAGTTCTTC
CSARRQGYYNEQFF
>TRBV29-1|NA|TRBJ2-3|TRBD2
TGCAGCGTTGGAAGGCTAGCGGTTAACACAGATACGCAGTATTTT
CSVGRLAVNTDTQYF
>TRBV12-3/TRBV12-4|few|TRBJ1-1|NA
TGTGCCAGCTCCCCGGGTTGGAGGAACACTGAAGCTTTCTTT
CASSPGWRNTEAFF
>TRBV5-5|few|TRBJ1-2|NA
TGTGCCAGCAGCTTGGGGGAGGCAGCCTATGGCTACACCTTC
CASSLGEAAYGYTF
>TRBV4-3|many|TRBJ2-7|NA
TGCGCCAGCAGCCAAGCCATTGGGGGCTACGAGCAGTACTTC
CASSQAIGGYEQYF
>TRBV20-1|NA|TRBJ2-1|NA
TGCAGTGCCCTTAGCGGAAGTCCCTACAATGAGCAGTTCTTC
CSALSGSPYNEQFF
>TRBV27|few|TRBJ2-2|NA
TGTGCCAGCAGTCCCGGGAGTAGGGGCGGGGAGCTGTTTTTT
CASSPGSRGGELFF
>TRBV12-3/TRBV12-4|many|TRBJ1-5|NA
TGTGCCAGCAACCAACCTGGTCAGCCCCAGCATTTT
CASNQPGQPQHF
>TRBV29-1|NA|TRBJ2-5|NA
TGCAGCGTTGAACCTATTAGGGGTGGAGAGACCCAGTACTTC
CSVEPIRGGETQYF
>TRBV7-3|few|TRBJ2-3|TRBD2
TGTGCCAGCAGCTTAAACCCGGGAGGGCCCCACACAGATACGCAGTATTTT
CASSLNPGGPHTDTQYF
>TRBV30|NA|TRBJ2-3|NA
TGTGCCTGGAGTGCTCTGCTGGGGTATGATACGCAGTATTTT
CAWSALLGYDTQYF
>TRBV10-2|NA|TRBJ2-1|NA
TGCGCCAGCAAATCCGGGACTTTTCACAATGAGCAGTTCTTC
CASKSGTFHNEQFF
>TRBV20-1|NA|TRBJ2-1|NA
TGCAGTGCTAGAGCTTTAGGGGGGGGCCCCAACAATGAGCAGTTCTTC
CSARALGGGPNNEQFF
>TRBV29-1|few|TRBJ2-7|TRBD1
TGCAGCGCCGGCGTAGGACAGGGGTACGAGCAGTACTTC
CSAGVGQGYEQYF
>TRBV7-9|few|TRBJ2-2|NA
TGTGCCAGCAGCTTGCTCCGTGACGGGGAGCTGTTTTTT
CASSLLRDGELFF
>TRBV7-9|few|TRBJ2-7|TRBD2
TGTGCCAGCAGCTTAGCCTATCGAACTAGCGGGATCTACGAGCAGTACTTC
CASSLAYRTSGIYEQYF
>TRBV9|many|TRBJ2-3|NA
TGTGCCAGCAGCGTAGGGGGCGGCTCAGAATATACGCAGTATTTT
CASSVGGGSEYTQYF
>TRBV12-3/TRBV12-4|few|TRBJ2-1|TRBD2
TGTGCCAGCAGTCCGAGCGGGAGCCCGGCCAATGAGCAGTTCTTC
CASSPSGSPANEQFF
>TRBV20-1|NA|TRBJ1-2|NA
TGCAGTGCTAGGAAGGAGTATGGCTATGGCTACACCTTC
CSARKEYGYGYTF
>TRBV19|few|TRBJ2-2|NA
TGTGCCAGTAGTATTGGGACGAACACCGGGGAGCTGTTTTTT
CASSIGTNTGELFF
>TRBV18|few|TRBJ2-7|TRBD2
TGTGCCAGCTCACCACTCACCGGGACTAGCGGGAGTATTTACGAGCAGTACTTC
CASSPLTGTSGSIYEQYF
>TRBV20-1|NA|TRBJ2-5|NA
TGCAGTGCAATAGCGGAAGGGGCGTGGGAGACCCAGTACTTC
CSAIAEGAWETQYF
>TRBV7-6|many|TRBJ1-3|NA
TGTGCCAGCAGCTTAGCGCCCGGACAGAACTCTGGAAACACCATATATTTT
CASSLAPGQNSGNTIYF